These 32 T cell receptor beta chains were all obtained from the same sample, sequenced in a study of post-analysis software for immune sequencing data. Study-level findings and limits: Included in a set of about five TRBV segments more frequent in patients than controls were TRBV5-6, TRBV5-1 and TRBV20-1.

No antigen has been assigned to these receptors. Unique molecular identifiers featured in each of the TCR beta cDNA libraries. Each CDR3 protein gets one entry after TCRdb re-called the PCR reads with MiXCR. The sample has 820,000 or so distinct CDR3 sequences, about 50% seen once. Sequencing was performed on blood. The source is a girl between 10 and 17 years old with multiple sclerosis.

The V call is TRBV28, the J call TRBJ2-7; 10 bases line up with TRBD1. The V and J ends lost 7 bases and 3 bases, in that order; junction bases with no gene match: 9. The germline V gene has CDR1 MDHEN and CDR2 SYDVKM. The CDR3 runs 15 residues. The CDR3 DNA reads TGTGCCAGCACTGCAACCTGGGACAGGGGCTACGAGCAGTACTTC. Protein sequence: CASTATWDRGYEQYF.

There are a few counts of this clonotype. The chain has TRBV29-1 and TRBJ1-1; the D gene is possibly TRBD1 (5 bases). CDR3 length equals 14 residues. Trimming removed 3 bases from V and 1 base from J, with 12 bases in between. CDR1 is SQVTM and CDR2 is ANQGSEA in the germline V gene. The CDR3 reads CSVDKGRANTEAFF. In DNA form, the CDR3 reads TGCAGCGTTGATAAGGGACGGGCGAACACTGAAGCTTTCTTT.

The genes are TRBV7-8 and TRBJ2-7; D is undetermined. CDR1 SGHVS and CDR2 FQNEAQ come from the germline V gene. The CDR3 is made up of 14 amino acids. The germline V and J ends were trimmed by 1 base and 2 bases, with 9 bases remaining between them. In DNA form, the CDR3 reads TGTGCCAGCAGCTTAGGGGCCCCTACCTACGAGCAGTACTTC. This translates into CASSLGAPTYEQYF.

The table lists this clonotype with a few counts. This chain links TRBV10-3 with TRBJ2-7; 7 bases are shared with TRBD2. The CDR3 has 15 residues. J gave up 3 bases and V 6 bases, and 11 bases lay outside the gene matches. Looked up from germline, CDR1 is ENHRY and CDR2 is SYGVKD. The CDR3 sequence is CAIRPSLADGYEQYF. The CDR3 coding sequence is TGTGCCATCAGGCCCTCCCTAGCGGACGGCTACGAGCAGTACTTC.

CDR3 nucleotides: TGTGCCAGCAGTCCCGCGGGGGGAGCTTTGAAAGAGACCCAGTACTTC. As protein: CASSPAGGALKETQYF. The V gene is TRBV6-1, the J gene TRBJ2-5; TRBD2 matches 8 bases. The V gene's germline CDR1 is MNHNS and CDR2 SASEGT. The V segment lost 5 bases and the J segment 3 bases; nucleotides outside the gene matches: 11. The CDR3 loop spans 16 amino acids.

This clonotype was seen at least ten times. The junction does not match germline at one end; this may be a read error. This chain joins TRBV29-1 and TRBJ2-4; D is perhaps TRBD1 (5 bases). From germline, CDR1 is SQVTM and CDR2 ANQGSEA. CDR3 length: 13 amino acids. The CDR3 sequence is CSVVSRQGNLQYF. The CDR3 DNA reads as TGCAGCGTTGTATCGCGTCAGGGAAACCTTCAGTACTTC.

This clonotype was seen more than once but under ten times. This chain connects TRBV12-5 to TRBJ2-6; 7 nucleotides match TRBD2. Per the germline V gene, CDR1 is LGHNT and CDR2 is FRNRAP. After removal of 5 bases from V and 0 bases from J, the junction contained 10 bases not matched to a gene. The CDR3 totals 18 residues. The CDR3 reads CASGGGLTASSGANVLTF. As DNA, the CDR3 is TGTGCTAGTGGTGGGGGACTAACTGCGAGCTCTGGGGCCAACGTCCTGACTTTC.

The chain combines TRBV6-6 with TRBJ2-5, with 7 bases fitting TRBD1. Germline V CDR1 and CDR2: MNHNY, SVGAGI (reference sequence). V lost 0 bases and J lost 1; bases outside the gene matches: 2. The CDR3 is 15 residues long. The CDR3 coding sequence is TGTGCCAGCAGTTACTCGGACAGGTTCCAAGAGACCCAGTACTTC. Protein: CASSYSDRFQETQYF.

The chain is built from TRBV6-2 or TRBV6-3 and TRBJ1-1, with D possibly TRBD1 on 6 matching bases. Per the germline V gene, CDR1 is MNHEY and CDR2 is SVGEGT. This CDR3 region has 14 residues. V was pared by 6 bases and J by 0 bases, with 11 bases between. The CDR3: CASRLDRLNTEAFF. In nucleotides, the CDR3 is TGTGCCAGCAGACTGGACAGACTGAACACTGAAGCTTTCTTT.

The chain has TRBV11-1 and TRBJ2-5; D may be TRBD1 (5 bases). TRBJ2-7 matches the DNA end more closely, so the J call is doubtful. Germline CDR1 and CDR2: SGHAT and FQDESV (reference sequence). The CDR3 has 15 residues. CDR3 region: CASSPTLGRVYEQYF. The CDR3 bases are TGTGCCAGCAGCCCCACCCTGGGGCGTGTCTACGAGCAGTACTTC.

The rearrangement links TRBV12-3 or TRBV12-4 to TRBJ2-1, with 12 nucleotides matching TRBD1. CDR3 length: 17 amino acids. V lost 6 bases and J lost 7; bases outside the gene matches: 13. Here the CDR3 DNA reads TGTGCCAGCAGCACACTCCCGGGACAGGGGGCTAGGAATGAGCAGTTCTTC. This gives the protein CASSTLPGQGARNEQFF.

The rearrangement uses TRBV6-5 and TRBJ2-2; D perhaps matches TRBD2 (5 bases). The CDR3 loop spans 15 amino acids. V lost 2 bases and J 2 bases, leaving 9 bases between the germline ends. Germline CDR1 MNHEY, CDR2 SVGAGI. The CDR3 DNA follows: TGTGCCAGCAGTTACGTTGCGGGTAACACCGGGGAGCTGTTTTTT. Translated: CASSYVAGNTGELFF.

The chain uses TRBV7-9 and TRBJ2-7, with D perhaps being TRBD1 or TRBD2 (5 bases each). CDR3 length: 15 residues. Germline lookup yields CDR1 SEHNR and CDR2 FQNEAQ (reference sequence). V was trimmed by 4 bases and J by 6 bases, leaving 19 bases between them. CDR3 DNA: TGTGCCAGCAGCTCTGGCGTGGGACCCACAGGCGAGCAGTACTTC. Protein product: CASSSGVGPTGEQYF.

This clonotype came up a few times. The chain carries TRBV6-5 and TRBJ2-3; D possibly uses TRBD1 or TRBD2 (7 bases each). V was shortened by 4 bases and J by 5 bases, with 19 bases between the two germline ends. The CDR3 spans 16 residues. Germline V gene lookup returns CDR1 MNHEY and CDR2 SVGAGI. The CDR3 protein is CASSSQGEASGDTQYF. CDR3 DNA sequence: TGTGCCAGCAGTTCCCAGGGGGAGGCTAGCGGAGATACGCAGTATTTT.

The V gene is TRBV9, the J gene TRBJ1-6, with a tentative D call TRBD1 (5 bases). The V gene's germline CDR1 is SGDLS and CDR2 YYNGEE. V was trimmed by 4 bases and J by 8 bases, leaving 10 bases between them. This CDR3 is 13 amino acids long. The CDR3 DNA sequence: TGTGCCAGCAGCCGACAGCGGGATTCACCCCTCCACTTT. It specifies CASSRQRDSPLHF.

This clonotype was seen a few times. The chain links TRBV20-1 to TRBJ2-3, with D unresolved. V shed 0 bases and J shed 2 bases, with 18 bases lying between them. Germline V gene sequence: CDR1 DFQATT, CDR2 SNEGSKA (reference sequence). The CDR3 consists of 17 residues. The CDR3: CSARDLGINLLTDTQYF. The CDR3 nucleotides are TGCAGTGCTAGAGATCTCGGAATTAACCTCCTCACAGATACGCAGTATTTT.

Concerning this clonotype: Compared with germline, one end of the junction differs, possibly owing to a read error. The CDR3 is CASSLAGSSGTNVLTF. The CDR3 DNA reads TGTGCCAGCAGCTTGGCCGGGAGCTCTGGGACCAACGTCCTGACTTTC. This chain joins TRBV5-6 and TRBJ2-6, with D perhaps matching TRBD2 (6 bases). The CDR3 extends over 16 amino acids. The germline V gene encodes CDR1 SGHDT and CDR2 YYEEEE.

The V gene is TRBV29-1, the J gene TRBJ1-5; D is uncertain. Germline V CDR1 and CDR2: SQVTM, ANQGSEA. The CDR3 extends over 13 amino acids. The V end was cut by 5 bases, the J end by 4 bases, with 12 bases between. The CDR3, as DNA: TGCAGCGTTCGCAACCAGTGGAATCAGCCCCAGCATTTT. The encoded protein is CSVRNQWNQPQHF.

The genes are TRBV15 and TRBJ2-1; 7 positions match TRBD2. Germline CDR1 is LNHNV and CDR2 is YYDKDF (reference sequence). The CDR3 has 16 amino acids. V lost 2 bases to trimming and J lost 3 bases; unmatched junction nucleotides: 7. In DNA form, the CDR3 reads TGTGCCACCAGCAGACCCCACGGACTAGACTACAATGAGCAGTTCTTC. As protein: CATSRPHGLDYNEQFF.

This clonotype was picked up a small number of times. This rearrangement joins TRBV7-3 to TRBJ2-3; D is perhaps TRBD1 (5 bases). Germline V CDR1 and CDR2: SGHTA, FQGTGA. The length of the CDR3 is 14 residues. Trimming shortened V by 5 bases and J by 2 bases, and 11 bases separated the two germline ends. The CDR3 is CASSPDRLTDTQYF. The DNA for the CDR3 is TGTGCCAGCAGCCCCGACAGACTCACAGATACGCAGTATTTT.

The V gene is TRBV6-2 or TRBV6-3, the J gene TRBJ2-3; D is ambiguous. Germline CDR1 reads MNHEY; CDR2 reads SVGEGT. There are 15 residues in the CDR3. The germline V and J ends were trimmed by 4 bases and 0 bases, with 11 bases remaining between them. The CDR3 is CASSSTLGSTDTQYF. CDR3 nucleotide sequence: TGTGCCAGCAGTTCAACCCTGGGGAGCACAGATACGCAGTATTTT.

This chain uses TRBV9 with TRBJ1-5; D is unclear. Germline CDR1 SGDLS, CDR2 YYNGEE. This CDR3 spans 14 amino acids. V shed 3 bases and J shed 0 bases, with 7 bases lying between them. CDR3 DNA sequence: TGTGCCAGCAGCGACAGCGATAGCAATCAGCCCCAGCATTTT. Protein sequence: CASSDSDSNQPQHF.

The chain carries TRBV20-1 and TRBJ2-4, with D hard to call. With the DNA end fitting TRBJ2-5 better, the J assignment may be wrong. The V gene's germline CDR1 is DFQATT and CDR2 SNEGSKA (reference sequence). The CDR3 sequence is 12 residues long. The CDR3 protein is CSASIPMETQYF. The CDR3 DNA reads as TGCAGTGCTAGCATCCCAATGGAGACCCAGTACTTC.

This chain connects TRBV5-5 to TRBJ1-5, with TRBD1 matching over 8 bases. J was trimmed by 1 base and V by 4 bases; bases with no gene match: 7. Germline assignment: CDR1 SGHKS and CDR2 YYEKEE (reference sequence). The CDR3 totals 16 residues. The DNA of the CDR3 is TGTGCCAGCAGCGGCGGACAGGGTCTCAGCAATCAGCCCCAGCATTTT. Its translation: CASSGGQGLSNQPQHF.

The chain combines TRBV6-2 or TRBV6-3 with TRBJ2-5, with a tentative D call TRBD2 (5 bases). V shed 5 bases and J shed 5 bases, with 24 bases lying between them. This CDR3 contains 17 residues. CDR1 is MNHEY and CDR2 is SVGEGT in the germline V gene. CDR3 residues: CASSPGGSGRKSETQYF. In DNA, the CDR3 is TGTGCCAGCAGTCCTGGAGGAAGTGGGAGAAAGTCGGAGACCCAGTACTTC.

The V call is TRBV5-6, the J call TRBJ2-5, with TRBD1 matching over 7 bases. After removal of 4 bases from V and 5 bases from J, the junction contained 14 bases not matched to a gene. CDR3 length: 16 amino acids. The germline V gene encodes CDR1 SGHDT and CDR2 YYEEEE. The CDR3 DNA is TGTGCCAGCAGCACCCTATTAGGGGGCGTTATGGAGACCCAGTACTTC. It encodes CASSTLLGGVMETQYF. Full variable domain (missing parts from reference TRBV5-6 and TRBJ2-5): DAGVTQSPTHLIKTRGQQVTLRCSPKSGHDTVSWYQQALGQGPQFIFQYYEEEERQRGNFPDRFSGHQFPNYSSELNVNALLLGDSALYLCASSTLLGGVMETQYFGPGTRLLVL.

The sample holds a few counts of this clonotype. The chain employs TRBV4-2 and TRBJ2-3, with 8 bases that match TRBD2. V lost 4 bases, J lost 5 bases, and 8 bases stayed unmatched. CDR1 and CDR2 from the germline V gene are LGHNA and YNFKEQ. The CDR3 is made up of 15 amino acids. This CDR3 is CASSPAGGRIDTQYF. CDR3 sequence (DNA): TGTGCCAGCAGCCCAGCGGGCGGGAGGATAGATACGCAGTATTTT.

This clonotype showed up just a few times. The V call is TRBV20-1, the J call TRBJ1-4, with 8 bases lining up with TRBD1. V lost 3 bases and J lost 8; bases outside the gene matches: 8. The CDR3 runs 14 residues. Germline V gene data show CDR1 as DFQATT and CDR2 as SNEGSKA (reference sequence). The CDR3 here is CSASPLQGAEKLFF. The DNA of the CDR3 is TGCAGTGCTAGCCCCTTGCAGGGGGCCGAAAAACTGTTTTTT.

This rearrangement joins TRBV7-3 to TRBJ2-7; 14 bases match TRBD2. The CDR3 spans 15 residues. J was trimmed by 6 bases and V by 3 bases; bases with no gene match: 4. Germline V gives CDR1 SGHTA, CDR2 FQGTGA. The CDR3 DNA reads as TGTGCCAGCAGCTTGGACGGACTAGCGGGAGGCGAGCAGTACTTC. Residues: CASSLDGLAGGEQYF. The variable domain in full, completed from reference TRBV7-3 and TRBJ2-7, reads GAGVSQTPSNKVTEKGKYVELRCDPISGHTALYWYRQSLGQGPEFLIYFQGTGAADDSGLPNDRFFAVRPEGSVSTLKIQRTERGDSAVYLCASSLDGLAGGEQYFGPGTRLTVT.

CDR3 protein: CASSLGQRILYEQYF. CDR3 in DNA: TGCGCCAGCAGCCTGGGACAGAGGATCCTCTACGAGCAGTACTTC. The V call is TRBV5-1, the J call TRBJ2-7, with 7 bases aligning to TRBD1. CDR3 length: 15 residues. The V and J ends lost 4 bases and 3 bases, in that order; junction bases with no gene match: 10. Germline CDR1 is SGHRS and CDR2 is YFSETQ.

The chain combines TRBV20-1 with TRBJ2-7, with 12 bases matching TRBD2. Looked up from germline, CDR1 is DFQATT and CDR2 is SNEGSKA (reference sequence). The CDR3 length is 15 residues. The junction had 13 bases not matched to a gene; V was cut back by 7 bases and J by 6 bases. The CDR3 loop reads CSVRGASGRAGEQYF. CDR3 bases: TGCAGTGTCCGCGGGGCTAGCGGGAGGGCGGGCGAGCAGTACTTC.

The chain uses TRBV6-5 and TRBJ2-3; D remains ambiguous. Trimming removed 7 bases at V and 6 bases at J, with 11 bases between. CDR3 length: 12 residues. Germline CDR1 and CDR2: MNHEY and SVGAGI. CDR3 loop: CASTEPPDTQYF. The DNA of the CDR3 is TGTGCCAGCACCGAGCCCCCCGATACGCAGTATTTT.